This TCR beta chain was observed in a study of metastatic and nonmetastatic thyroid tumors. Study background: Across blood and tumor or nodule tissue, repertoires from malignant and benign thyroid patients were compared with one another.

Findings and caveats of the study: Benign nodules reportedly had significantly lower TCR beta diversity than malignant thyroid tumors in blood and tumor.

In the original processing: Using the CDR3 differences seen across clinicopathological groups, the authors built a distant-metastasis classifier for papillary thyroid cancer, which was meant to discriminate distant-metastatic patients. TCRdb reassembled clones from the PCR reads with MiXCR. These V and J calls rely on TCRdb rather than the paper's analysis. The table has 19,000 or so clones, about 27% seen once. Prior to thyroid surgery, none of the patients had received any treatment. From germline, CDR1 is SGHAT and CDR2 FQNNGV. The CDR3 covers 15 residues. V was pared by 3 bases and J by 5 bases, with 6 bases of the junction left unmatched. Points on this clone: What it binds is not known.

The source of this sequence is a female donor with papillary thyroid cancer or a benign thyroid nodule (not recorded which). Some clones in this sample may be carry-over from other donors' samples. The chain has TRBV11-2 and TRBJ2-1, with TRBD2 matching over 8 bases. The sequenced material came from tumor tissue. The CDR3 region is CASSLSAGGHNEQFF. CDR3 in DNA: TGTGCCAGCAGCTTGTCGGCGGGGGGACACAATGAGCAGTTCTTC.